This T cell receptor beta chain comes out of a study of T cell changes during pregnancy in multiple sclerosis. Germline CDR1 and CDR2: LGHNA and YNFKEQ. Trimming removed 3 bases from V and 6 bases from J; junction bases left unmatched: 8. CDR3 length: 15 residues. TCRdb's table, derived via immunoSEQ multiplex PCR, lists solely in-frame clones and lacks some. The data hold approximately 74,000 clones, with 80% to 90% observed a single time. V and J are TRBV4-2 and TRBJ1-2; TRBD1 matches at 9 bases. Sample: peripheral blood, taken before pregnancy. The sequence was collected from a female donor with multiple sclerosis, enrolled in a pregnancy study. In DNA, the CDR3 is TGTGCCAGCAGCCAGGTTTTGACAGGGGGAAATGGCTACACCTTC. Protein product: CASSQVLTGGNGYTF.